One sample yielded the 30 T cell receptor beta chains listed below, sequenced in a study of cytomegalovirus exposure and HLA in healthy donors. PCR was performed using 60 Vbeta and 13 Jbeta primers. Sequencing was performed with immunoSEQ multiplex PCR; in TCRdb, only in-frame clones are kept and a portion is missing. The sample contains around 140,000 clones, around 83% of which appear only once. The source material was PBMCs. The origin of the receptors is a woman aged 50 to 60 in good health and CMV-seropositive.

This clone was seen only a few times. The chain carries TRBV30 and TRBJ1-5, with 9 bases identical to TRBD1. The germline V gene encodes CDR1 GTSNPN and CDR2 SVGIG (reference sequence). The CDR3 length is 13 residues. The V and J ends lost 5 bases and 9 bases, in that order; junction bases with no gene match: 8. CDR3 nucleotides: TGTGCCTGGGGGGACAGGGCGGGTTGGCCCCAGCATTTT. Protein: CAWGDRAGWPQHF.

This sequence joins TRBV6-6 and TRBJ2-1; possible D gene TRBD2, 6 bases. V dropped 7 bases and J dropped 10 bases, with 14 bases sitting between them. CDR1 is MNHNY and CDR2 is SVGAGI in the germline V gene (reference sequence). This CDR3 has 12 amino acids. CDR3 nucleotide sequence: TGTGCCAGCACCATTACGGCGGGGGAGCAGTTCTTC. Amino acids: CASTITAGEQFF.

The chain uses TRBV28 and TRBJ2-7, with 7 bases fitting TRBD1. CDR3 length equals 14 residues. The J segment lost 2 bases and the V segment lost 3 bases, leaving 4 bases of the junction unmatched. In germline, CDR1 is MDHEN, CDR2 SYDVKM. CDR3 bases: TGTGCCAGCAGTTTTGGAGGACAGGCCTACGAGCAGTACTTC. Translating it yields CASSFGGQAYEQYF.

A few counts support this clone. The J gene is TRBJ2-7, the V gene TRBV6-1, with 14 bases aligning to TRBD2. The germline CDR1 and CDR2 sequences are MNHNS and SASEGT. The V segment lost 7 bases and the J segment 5 bases; nucleotides outside the gene matches: 10. There are 16 residues in the CDR3. The CDR3: CASIDGLAGGGHEQYF. DNA of the CDR3: TGTGCCAGCATTGACGGACTAGCGGGAGGAGGACACGAGCAGTACTTC.

The chain carries TRBV7-3 and TRBJ2-1; D might be TRBD2 (6 bases). Trimming shortened V by 0 bases and J by 4 bases, and 10 bases separated the two germline ends. Germline CDR1 reads SGHTA; CDR2 reads FQGTGA. This CDR3 region has 15 residues. CDR3 sequence reads: CASSLTSGVYNEQFF. The CDR3 DNA reads as TGTGCCAGCAGCTTAACTAGCGGAGTGTACAATGAGCAGTTCTTC.

The chain carries TRBV18 and TRBJ2-7; D may be TRBD2 (5 bases). CDR3 length equals 12 residues. Germline V gene data show CDR1 as KGHSH and CDR2 as LQKENI. V was pared by 6 bases and J by 6 bases, with 12 bases between. The CDR3 region is CASSPSRGEQYF. In DNA, the CDR3 is TGTGCCAGCTCTCCAAGTCGGGGCGAGCAGTACTTC.

The chain links TRBV27 to TRBJ2-7, with D possibly TRBD1 on 6 matching bases. The CDR3 runs to 15 residues. V was trimmed by 5 bases and J by 3 bases, leaving 17 bases between them. Germline-derived CDR1 and CDR2 are MNHEY and SMNVEV (reference sequence). The CDR3 nucleotides are TGTGCCAGCAGTCCACCAGGGGCCACGAGCTACGAGCAGTACTTC. Protein sequence: CASSPPGATSYEQYF.

The chain employs TRBV9 and TRBJ2-1; TRBD2 might be the D (6 bases). Germline-derived CDR1 and CDR2 are SGDLS and YYNGEE. The length of the CDR3 is 12 residues. Trimming stripped 0 bases from V and 9 bases from J, with 7 bases between. CDR3 sequence reads: CASSVVGGEQFF. DNA for the CDR3: TGTGCCAGCAGCGTAGTCGGGGGTGAGCAGTTCTTC. Combining the CDR3 with reference TRBV9 and TRBJ2-1 gives the whole variable domain DSGVTQTPKHLITATGQRVTLRCSPRSGDLSVYWYQQSLDQGLQFLIQYYNGEERAKGNILERFSAQQFPDLHSELNLSSLELGDSALYFCASSVVGGEQFFGPGTRLTVL.

The gene calls are TRBV7-9 and TRBJ1-1; possible D gene TRBD1, 5 bases. The germline V gene has CDR1 SEHNR and CDR2 FQNEAQ (reference sequence). V shed 3 bases and J shed 5 bases, with 10 bases lying between them. This CDR3 spans 13 amino acids. The CDR3 region is CASSLQGGTEAFF. CDR3 nucleotides: TGTGCCAGCAGCTTGCAGGGTGGGACTGAAGCTTTCTTT.

The J gene is TRBJ1-2, the V gene TRBV7-9, with 9 nucleotides matching TRBD1. This CDR3 spans 16 amino acids. Losses at the gene ends were 5 bases for V and 2 bases for J; bases not matched to a gene: 9. The germline CDR1 and CDR2 sequences are SEHNR and FQNEAQ (reference sequence). DNA for the CDR3: TGTGCCAGCAGCCAACCCCGGGACAGGGAGAACTATGGCTACACCTTC. Translating gives CASSQPRDRENYGYTF.

The V and J genes are TRBV30 and TRBJ1-4; 9 nucleotides align to TRBD1. Germline CDR1 reads GTSNPN; CDR2 reads SVGIG (reference sequence). Germline trimming cut 2 bases from V and 8 bases from J; bases unmatched to any gene: 12. This CDR3 contains 16 residues. This chain's CDR3 is CAWSHSRQGDAEKLFF. The DNA of the CDR3 is TGTGCCTGGAGTCACTCCCGACAGGGGGATGCCGAAAAACTGTTTTTT.

The gene calls are TRBV28 and TRBJ2-1; 8 positions match TRBD1. The CDR3 spans 15 residues. Germline lookup yields CDR1 MDHEN and CDR2 SYDVKM. The chain's CDR3 is CASDPGQGTYNEQFF. The DNA of the CDR3 is TGTGCTTCCGACCCCGGACAGGGCACCTACAATGAGCAGTTCTTC.

The chain combines TRBV7-9 with TRBJ2-1; D unclear. There are 16 residues in the CDR3. The germline V gene encodes CDR1 SEHNR and CDR2 FQNEAQ (reference sequence). The ends were cut back, 5 bases at V and 0 bases at J, with 14 bases in the middle. The CDR3 coding sequence is TGTGCCAGCAGCCCCCCGAATAGTATCTCCTACAATGAGCAGTTCTTC. This gives the protein CASSPPNSISYNEQFF. Filled out from reference TRBV7-9 and TRBJ2-1, the complete variable domain reads DTGVSQNPRHKITKRGQNVTFRCDPISEHNRLYWYRQTLGQGPEFLTYFQNEAQLEKSRLLSDRFSAERPKGSFSTLEIQRTEQGDSAMYLCASSPPNSISYNEQFFGPGTRLTVL.

The chain combines TRBV9 with TRBJ1-2, with 8 bases fitting TRBD1. CDR3 length: 15 residues. V was pared by 0 bases and J by 8 bases, with 9 bases of the junction left unmatched. From germline, CDR1 is SGDLS and CDR2 YYNGEE. CDR3: CASSVGTGGSEGYTF. CDR3 sequence (DNA): TGTGCCAGCAGCGTAGGTACAGGGGGTAGTGAAGGCTACACCTTC.

The chain recombines TRBV11-3 with TRBJ2-3; D call uncertain. This CDR3 contains 12 residues. Germline CDR1 and CDR2: SGHNT and YENEEA. Trimming shortened V by 4 bases and J by 6 bases, and 8 bases separated the two germline ends. The CDR3 loop is CASSSSRDTQYF. DNA for the CDR3: TGTGCCAGCAGCTCCTCGAGGGATACGCAGTATTTT.

A single count supports this clone. The J gene is TRBJ1-1, the V gene TRBV28; D is perhaps TRBD1 (5 bases). Between the trimmed V and J ends, which lost 3 bases and 5 bases, there was a span of 13 bases. This CDR3 has 14 residues. Germline CDR1 MDHEN, CDR2 SYDVKM. The CDR3 bases are TGTGCCAGCAGTTTGCAGGGAAGGTTGACTGAAGCTTTCTTT. Its translation is CASSLQGRLTEAFF.

This chain links TRBV29-1 with TRBJ1-1; D ambiguous. The CDR3 contains 14 residues. CDR1 is SQVTM and CDR2 is ANQGSEA in the germline V gene. The V and J ends lost 1 base and 4 bases respectively, with 13 bases between them. The CDR3 sequence is CSVEGLQNPTEAFF. As DNA, the CDR3 is TGCAGCGTTGAAGGTTTACAGAATCCCACTGAAGCTTTCTTT.

The J gene is TRBJ2-5, the V gene TRBV7-3; 8 bases agree with TRBD2. Matching the DNA end better, TRBJ2-7 makes the J call doubtful. This CDR3 spans 16 amino acids. Germline V lookup: CDR1 SGHTA, CDR2 FQGTGA. CDR3 in DNA: TGTGCCAGCAGCTTAACAGCGGGGGTCGGGATGGACGAGCAGTACTTC. The encoded protein is CASSLTAGVGMDEQYF.

The rearrangement links TRBV4-1 to TRBJ2-3; D not resolved. The V gene lost 3 bases and the J gene lost 4 bases, with 17 bases spanning the gap. The CDR3 spans 16 residues. The germline V gene encodes CDR1 MGHRA and CDR2 YSYEKL. Here the CDR3 reads CASSHPPAAPPDTQYF. CDR3 in DNA: TGCGCCAGCAGCCACCCCCCGGCGGCCCCGCCAGATACGCAGTATTTT.

The J gene is TRBJ2-6, the V gene TRBV18; TRBD2 might be the D (6 bases). This CDR3 comprises 14 residues. Trimming left V 10 bases short and J 3 bases short, with 13 bases between. Germline V gene data show CDR1 as KGHSH and CDR2 as LQKENI. Here the CDR3 DNA reads TGTGCCACCGATCTCGGGGGTGGGGCCAACGTCCTGACTTTC. This encodes CATDLGGGANVLTF.

This clone was recorded only once. The chain combines TRBV28 with TRBJ1-1; TRBD1 might be the D (6 bases). Germline CDR1 and CDR2: MDHEN and SYDVKM. Deletions cut 6 bases from V and 1 base from J, with 9 bases between. The CDR3 has 13 residues. The CDR3 region is CASRARGNTEAFF. The CDR3 bases are TGTGCCAGCAGGGCCAGGGGGAACACTGAAGCTTTCTTT.

This chain links TRBV5-1 with TRBJ2-7; no clear D. The CDR3 has 22 amino acids. In germline, CDR1 is SGHRS, CDR2 YFSETQ. Trimming shortened V by 0 bases and J by 0 bases, and 31 bases separated the two germline ends. The CDR3 protein is CASSLVALRLHTHTRFSYEQYF. DNA of the CDR3: TGCGCCAGCAGCTTGGTCGCCCTCCGATTGCACACCCATACCCGATTCTCCTACGAGCAGTACTTC.

This clone was picked up one time. The V gene is TRBV28, the J gene TRBJ1-5, with 8 bases that match TRBD1. The germline gives CDR1 MDHEN, CDR2 SYDVKM. The CDR3 has 15 amino acids. J was trimmed by 5 bases and V by 3 bases; bases with no gene match: 6. The CDR3 spells CASSLASGGHQPQHF. The DNA for the CDR3 is TGTGCCAGCAGTTTGGCATCAGGGGGCCATCAGCCCCAGCATTTT.

The CDR3 DNA reads TGTGCCAGCTCACCGGTAGGTTTTCAGGCGGCTTTCTTT. Translated: CASSPVGFQAAFF. The chain recombines TRBV18 with TRBJ1-1, with D unresolved. CDR3 length: 13 residues. Germline loops: CDR1 KGHSH, CDR2 LQKENI. The ends were cut back, 3 bases at V and 11 bases at J, with 16 bases in the middle.

The chain employs TRBV11-3 and TRBJ2-1; perhaps TRBD2 as D (6 bases). Germline CDR1 and CDR2: SGHNT and YENEEA. V was clipped by 1 base and J by 0 bases, with 7 bases between them. CDR3 length: 15 amino acids. CDR3 region: CASSLGRGSYNEQFF. CDR3 DNA: TGTGCCAGCAGCTTAGGGAGGGGCTCCTACAATGAGCAGTTCTTC.

The J gene is TRBJ2-1, the V gene TRBV11-2, with 11 bases fitting TRBD2. This CDR3 region has 17 residues. V was clipped by 6 bases and J by 9 bases; unmatched bases: 16. Germline-derived CDR1 and CDR2 are SGHAT and FQNNGV. In DNA form, the CDR3 reads TGTGCCAGCAGTTCACCTACTAGCGGGGGCCGACAGGGTGAGCAGTTCTTC. It encodes CASSSPTSGGRQGEQFF. The whole variable domain, remainder taken from reference TRBV11-2 and TRBJ2-1, is EAGVAQSPRYKIIEKRQSVAFWCNPISGHATLYWYQQILGQGPKLLIQFQNNGVVDDSQLPKDRFSAERLKGVDSTLKIQPAKLEDSAVYLCASSSPTSGGRQGEQFFGPGTRLTVL.

The chain carries TRBV2 and TRBJ2-1; TRBD1 matches at 8 bases. Germline-derived CDR1 and CDR2 are SNHLY and FYNNEI. With V trimmed by 4 bases and J by 10 bases, 12 bases remained unmatched. The CDR3 totals 15 residues. The CDR3 sequence: CASSGVSQGAWEQFF. In DNA form, the CDR3 reads TGTGCCAGCAGTGGGGTTAGCCAGGGGGCTTGGGAGCAGTTCTTC.

The V call is TRBV4-3, the J call TRBJ2-5; D may be TRBD2 (6 bases). This CDR3 is built from 15 residues. V lost 1 base, J lost 5 bases, and 14 bases lay in between. The germline V gene encodes CDR1 LGHNA and CDR2 YSLEER. CDR3 in DNA: TGCGCCAGCAGCCAAGGAGCGGCGGGGCGGGAGACCCAGTACTTC. Its protein product is CASSQGAAGRETQYF.

The chain carries TRBV7-9 and TRBJ1-2; D is perhaps TRBD1 (6 bases). This CDR3 contains 15 residues. The V and J ends lost 5 bases and 2 bases respectively, with 15 bases between them. Germline loops: CDR1 SEHNR, CDR2 FQNEAQ (reference sequence). DNA of the CDR3: TGTGCCAGCAGCCCGACGAGAAGGGGGAACTATGGCTACACCTTC. Encoded protein: CASSPTRRGNYGYTF.

The gene calls are TRBV6-5 and TRBJ2-3; 10 bases fit TRBD2. After removal of 7 bases from V and 2 bases from J, the junction contained 3 bases not matched to a gene. Germline loops: CDR1 MNHEY, CDR2 SVGAGI. This CDR3 comprises 14 residues. Written as DNA, the CDR3 is TGTGCCAGCAAAACTAGCGGGACCACAGATACGCAGTATTTT. Protein sequence: CASKTSGTTDTQYF.